The 27 T cell receptor beta chains listed next were all sequenced from one sample in a study of T cells in Graves' hyperthyroidism and ophthalmopathy. Using RNA transcripts as the source, TCR beta CDR3 regions were amplified. First-round RT-PCR of the TCR CDR3 relied on the HTBI primer set. TCRdb passed the multiplex PCR reads through MiXCR, listing each CDR3 protein once. The table includes some 440,000 distinct CDR3 sequences, roughly 14% detected once. Sequencing used blood. The receptors originated from a woman between 18 and 29 years old with Graves' hyperthyroidism.

This clonotype was seen only a few times. The V call is TRBV4-1, the J call TRBJ2-4; 7 nucleotides line up with TRBD1. The CDR3 totals 15 residues. Germline V CDR1 and CDR2: MGHRA, YSYEKL. Trimming took 1 base from V and 0 from J; bases not matched to a gene: 0. Here the CDR3 DNA reads TGCGCCAGCAGCCAAGGACAGGGAGCCAAAAACATTCAGTACTTC. Translating gives CASSQGQGAKNIQYF.

This clonotype has a count of ten or more. The chain links TRBV11-2 to TRBJ2-7; no reliable D call. The CDR3 covers 15 residues. Germline CDR1 SGHAT, CDR2 FQNNGV. The V end lost 5 bases, the J end lost 0 bases, and 14 bases lay between the germline ends. For the CDR3, the DNA is TGTGCCAGCAGCCCATCGGGCCCTAGCTCCTACGAGCAGTACTTC. Encoded protein: CASSPSGPSSYEQYF.

This chain links TRBV19 with TRBJ2-2; 8 bases agree with TRBD1. Germline CDR1 LNHDA, CDR2 SQIVND (reference sequence). The CDR3 sequence is 16 residues long. The junction had 9 bases not matched to a gene; V was cut back by 5 bases and J by 4 bases. In nucleotides, the CDR3 is TGTGCCAGTAGTGGGGGCAGGGGGCGCGGCACCGGGGAGCTGTTTTTT. This codes for CASSGGRGRGTGELFF.

This chain links TRBV3-1 with TRBJ2-5; D unresolved. V was shortened by 5 bases and J by 3 bases, with 10 bases between the two germline ends. This CDR3 has 13 amino acids. Per germline, CDR1 LGHDT and CDR2 YNNKEL (reference sequence). CDR3 loop: CASSSSTEETQYF. Here the CDR3 DNA reads TGTGCCAGCAGCTCTAGTACAGAAGAGACCCAGTACTTC.

This clonotype was observed at least ten times. V is TRBV11-3 and J is TRBJ2-7; D is possibly TRBD1 or TRBD2 (6 bases each). Germline V gene lookup returns CDR1 SGHNT and CDR2 YENEEA. V lost 5 bases and J lost 3, with 14 bases in between. The CDR3 loop spans 14 amino acids. CDR3 residues: CASSTTGAYYEQYF. CDR3 DNA sequence: TGTGCCAGCAGCACTACGGGGGCCTACTACGAGCAGTACTTC.

At least ten counts were recorded for this clonotype. The V gene is TRBV6-5, the J gene TRBJ1-2; TRBD1 agrees at 7 bases. Germline V gives CDR1 MNHEY, CDR2 SVGAGI. Trimming took 0 bases from V and 8 from J; bases not matched to a gene: 6. This CDR3 comprises 14 residues. CDR3 nucleotide sequence: TGTGCCAGCAGTTACTCGATACAGGGGAACGGCTACACCTTC. Encoded protein: CASSYSIQGNGYTF.

This clonotype was picked up many times. This chain links TRBV2 with TRBJ1-6; D remains unclear. Trimming took off 10 bases at V and 0 bases at J, with 7 bases between the two ends. The CDR3 consists of 13 residues. CDR1 and CDR2 (germline): SNHLY, FYNNEI. The CDR3 protein is CATSGSYNSPLHF. In nucleotides, the CDR3 is TGTGCCACCTCAGGCTCCTATAATTCACCCCTCCACTTT. The variable domain in full, completed from reference TRBV2 and TRBJ1-6, reads EPEVTQTPSHQVTQMGQEVILRCVPISNHLYFYWYRQILGQKVEFLVSFYNNEISEKSEIFDDQFSVERPDGSNFTLKIRSTKLEDSAMYFCATSGSYNSPLHFGNGTRLTVT.

In its sample, this clonotype was seen many times. V is TRBV18 and J is TRBJ2-1, with TRBD2 matching 8 bases. Looked up from germline, CDR1 is KGHSH and CDR2 is LQKENI. The V and J ends lost 0 bases and 6 bases, in that order; junction bases with no gene match: 10. The CDR3 is 17 residues long. The CDR3 bases are TGTGCCAGCTCACCACCGACAAGGACTAGCCCCATCAATGAGCAGTTCTTC. As protein: CASSPPTRTSPINEQFF.

For the CDR3, the DNA is TGTGCCAGTAGTATAGGGCGTCAACCCTATCTAAACTATGGCTACACCTTC. Its translation: CASSIGRQPYLNYGYTF. The chain links TRBV19 to TRBJ1-2, with no clear D. Germline assignment: CDR1 LNHDA and CDR2 SQIVND (reference sequence). Trimming took off 1 base at V and 2 bases at J, with 17 bases between the two ends. This CDR3 is built from 17 residues.

The V gene is TRBV27, the J gene TRBJ2-1, with D hard to call. The germline gives CDR1 MNHEY, CDR2 SMNVEV (reference sequence). The CDR3 sequence is 15 residues long. V dropped 4 bases and J dropped 7 bases, with 17 bases sitting between them. The CDR3 coding sequence is TGTGCCAGCAGTTATAGGCTAGAGGTGAGGAATGAGCAGTTCTTC. Translation gives CASSYRLEVRNEQFF.

This clonotype was detected many times. The V call is TRBV10-3, the J call TRBJ1-6; D perhaps matches TRBD1 (5 bases). V gave up 7 bases and J gave up 5 bases, with 12 bases separating them. CDR3 length equals 14 residues. Germline CDR1 and CDR2: ENHRY and SYGVKD. Here the CDR3 reads CAIKRGRDNSPLHF. In nucleotides, the CDR3 is TGTGCCATCAAGAGGGGTCGGGATAATTCACCCCTCCACTTT.

The table lists this clonotype with many counts. The rearrangement uses TRBV2 and TRBJ2-3; 8 bases agree with TRBD2. Trimming cost V 7 bases and J 3 bases; bases outside gene matches: 6. The CDR3 runs to 14 residues. In germline, CDR1 is SNHLY, CDR2 FYNNEI. CDR3 in DNA: TGTGCCAGCAACGGGGGGGGGGGTACAGATACGCAGTATTTT. Translated, it gives CASNGGGGTDTQYF.

This clonotype came up a few times. V is TRBV5-8 and J is TRBJ2-3, with D possibly being TRBD1 or TRBD2 (7 bases each). CDR3 length: 15 amino acids. From germline, CDR1 is SGHTS and CDR2 YDEGEE. V lost 4 bases to trimming and J lost 3 bases, with 15 bases between them. CDR3 in DNA: TGTGCCAGCAGCCTGGGGGGGACAGCTACAGATACGCAGTATTTT. Encoded protein: CASSLGGTATDTQYF.

This clonotype was picked up many times. This chain uses TRBV18 with TRBJ1-4; possible D gene TRBD1, 5 bases. The CDR3 extends over 13 amino acids. CDR1 is KGHSH and CDR2 is LQKENI in the germline V gene. V lost 5 bases and J 4 bases, leaving 8 bases between the germline ends. The CDR3 here is CASSGDGNEKLFF. The DNA for the CDR3 is TGTGCCAGCTCAGGGGACGGTAATGAAAAACTGTTTTTT.

The chain has TRBV18 and TRBJ2-4; maybe TRBD2 (6 bases). V was pared by 0 bases and J by 8 bases, with 14 bases between. CDR3 length: 15 residues. The germline gives CDR1 KGHSH, CDR2 LQKENI. Here the CDR3 DNA reads TGTGCCAGCTCACCACCACGGGTTGGAGGGGACATTCAGTACTTC. Protein product: CASSPPRVGGDIQYF. Variable domain in full (rest from reference TRBV18 and TRBJ2-4): NAGVMQNPRHLVRRRGQEARLRCSPMKGHSHVYWYRQLPEEGLKFMVYLQKENIIDESGMPKERFSAEFPKEGPSILRIQQVVRGDSAAYFCASSPPRVGGDIQYFGAGTRLSVL.

This clonotype has at least ten counts. This chain uses TRBV20-1 with TRBJ2-1, with D possibly being TRBD2 (6 bases). Germline V gene data show CDR1 as DFQATT and CDR2 as SNEGSKA (reference sequence). CDR3 size: 15 residues. With 1 base removed from V and 4 bases from J, the gap between germline ends came to 14 bases. The CDR3 sequence is CSARGPLAKYNEQFF. The CDR3 DNA reads TGCAGTGCTAGAGGACCCCTAGCGAAATACAATGAGCAGTTCTTC.

The V and J genes are TRBV20-1 and TRBJ2-7; D is undetermined. V was pared by 3 bases and J by 5 bases, with 17 bases between. Germline V gene data show CDR1 as DFQATT and CDR2 as SNEGSKA (reference sequence). This CDR3 has 14 residues. The CDR3 region has the DNA TGCAGTGCTAGCCACCCTAAGCTGGGGAACGAGCAGTACTTC. Residues: CSASHPKLGNEQYF.

This clonotype appeared many times. The V and J genes are TRBV20-1 and TRBJ2-1, with D hard to call. V was pared by 3 bases and J by 4 bases, with 16 bases between. Germline V lookup: CDR1 DFQATT, CDR2 SNEGSKA (reference sequence). This CDR3 spans 15 amino acids. Here the CDR3 DNA reads TGCAGTGCTAGTGGTTGGGATGGGCGGTACAATGAGCAGTTCTTC. Translating it yields CSASGWDGRYNEQFF.

This clonotype was observed a handful of times. A read error is possible here, since a much larger clone lies one base away. This chain joins TRBV20-1 and TRBJ2-1; 7 nucleotides match TRBD2. Germline CDR1 reads DFQATT; CDR2 reads SNEGSKA (reference sequence). The V and J ends lost 6 bases and 4 bases, in that order; junction bases with no gene match: 9. The CDR3 runs to 14 residues. The CDR3 reads CSAPLAGVYNEQFF. The DNA of the CDR3 is TGCAGTGCGCCCTTGGCGGGAGTTTACAATGAGCAGTTCTTC.

This clonotype showed up many times. This chain uses TRBV12-3 or TRBV12-4 with TRBJ2-5, with D perhaps TRBD1 (5 bases). The CDR3 totals 14 residues. V was shortened by 4 bases and J by 4 bases, with 13 bases between the two germline ends. The CDR3 reads CASSSTGYLETQYF. CDR3 bases: TGTGCCAGCAGTTCCACAGGATATCTAGAGACCCAGTACTTC.

This clonotype was detected only a few times. The chain has TRBV6-1 and TRBJ1-4, with D maybe TRBD1 (6 bases). This CDR3 comprises 16 residues. The V gene lost 3 bases and the J gene lost 6 bases, with 17 bases spanning the gap. CDR1 and CDR2 (germline): MNHNS, SASEGT. Written as DNA, the CDR3 is TGTGCCAGCAGTGACGTGCGGGGGCCCTTAGATGAAAAACTGTTTTTT. Translation gives CASSDVRGPLDEKLFF.

This clonotype was seen many times. The chain carries TRBV18 and TRBJ1-2; no definite D call. This CDR3 has 14 residues. The ends were cut back, 3 bases at V and 0 bases at J, with 8 bases in the middle. Per the germline V gene, CDR1 is KGHSH and CDR2 is LQKENI. CDR3 nucleotide sequence: TGTGCCAGCTCACCGAGCCGTACTAACTATGGCTACACCTTC. Translation gives CASSPSRTNYGYTF.

This clonotype showed up many times. The V gene is TRBV6-1, the J gene TRBJ1-2; D is uncertain. V was shortened by 7 bases and J by 7 bases, with 19 bases between the two germline ends. Germline loops: CDR1 MNHNS, CDR2 SASEGT. The CDR3 loop spans 14 amino acids. Written as DNA, the CDR3 is TGTGCCAGCACCAACTTTAAGGGTGGTGCTGGCTACACCTTC. Its protein is CASTNFKGGAGYTF.

The chain is built from TRBV19 and TRBJ1-4; tentatively, D is TRBD1 (5 bases). This CDR3 contains 13 residues. From germline, CDR1 is LNHDA and CDR2 SQIVND (reference sequence). Trimming took off 9 bases at V and 7 bases at J, with 15 bases between the two ends. This CDR3 is CASSEGASEKLFF. DNA for the CDR3: TGTGCCAGCTCGGAAGGGGCGTCTGAAAAACTGTTTTTT. The whole variable domain, remainder taken from reference TRBV19 and TRBJ1-4, is DGGITQSPKYLFRKEGQNVTLSCEQNLNHDAMYWYRQDPGQGLRLIYYSQIVNDFQKGDIAEGYSVSREKKESFPLTVTSAQKNPTAFYLCASSEGASEKLFFGSGTQLSVL.

This clonotype was observed a few times. The chain carries TRBV7-9 and TRBJ1-5; TRBD1 matches at 7 bases. CDR1 and CDR2 (germline): SEHNR, FQNEAQ (reference sequence). V lost 4 bases, J lost 2 bases, and 5 bases stayed unmatched. The CDR3 length is 15 residues. As DNA, the CDR3 is TGTGCCAGCAGCTCGGACAGGCATCGCAATCAGCCCCAGCATTTT. Its translation is CASSSDRHRNQPQHF.

The V call is TRBV29-1, the J call TRBJ1-2; perhaps TRBD1 as D (5 bases). V was shortened by 4 bases and J by 4 bases, with 10 bases between the two germline ends. The CDR3 contains 12 residues. The germline CDR1 and CDR2 sequences are SQVTM and ANQGSEA. The CDR3: CSVAAGPYGYTF. The CDR3, as DNA: TGCAGCGTTGCGGCAGGGCCCTATGGCTACACCTTC.

The gene calls are TRBV19 and TRBJ2-7, with D perhaps TRBD1 (6 bases). The CDR3 has 14 residues. The V and J ends lost 1 base and 5 bases respectively, with 12 bases between them. Per the germline V gene, CDR1 is LNHDA and CDR2 is SQIVND (reference sequence). This chain's CDR3 is CASSIGGNRDEQYF. The DNA of the CDR3 is TGTGCCAGTAGTATAGGGGGAAACAGGGACGAGCAGTACTTC.